What follows is one TCR beta chain and its context. Its antigen has not been determined. No clone much larger than this one lies a single base away; base qualities are absent. Rearranged CDR3 beta regions were amplified from genomic DNA with multiplex V and J primers using the immunoSEQ TRB Survey service. To keep sequencing depth the same across samples, survey-level depth of up to 500,000 reads per sample was applied. The libraries were purified, combined into pools and sequenced with Illumina technology. The original pipeline was this. Productive clonality, sample overlap, pairwise scatters, CDR3 beta length, V/D/J gene usage and productiveness were assessed with immunoSEQ online tools. Calculated diversity was the number of unique rearrangements divided by total templates times 100; Shannon and Simpson indices were also computed. Z-score normalized data were analyzed by principal component analysis with the R prcomp function and the ggbiplot package. Blood-rectal clonal overlap within each subject was quantified with Morisita's index. TCRdb mirrors the immuneACCESS table, restricted to in-frame sequences. Some clones are absent from its copies; in checked studies, under half trace to an unresolved V gene, and the reason for the others is unknown. The DNA was the basis for D and trimming; V, J and clone size are from that table. Within this sample are 60,000 or so clones, with 75% to 85% of them counted one time only. The ten largest clones capture 5.2% of the sample.

No immunosuppressive medication had been given to the ulcerative colitis patients before the diagnostic colonoscopy. A blood sample was drawn at the time of the colonoscopy. The Wizard kit (Promega) was used to extract genomic DNA from the blood and intestinal samples. V is pared back by 5 bases and J by 5 bases, with 19 bases lying between the germline termini. Including the terminal cysteine and phenylalanine, the CDR3 comprises 16 residues. The entry retains the CDR3 DNA only, 48 bases that are in frame from base 1. The CDR1 and CDR2 encoded by the germline V gene (reference sequence) are SEHNR and FQNEAQ. The sample originates from a study of pediatric ulcerative colitis (dated by TCRdb to between 2019 and 2020). At the level of the whole study: About 7 ulcerative colitis patients had pancolitis and two had left-sided colitis, with histology consistent with ulcerative colitis in all. About 10 newly diagnosed, treatment-naive pediatric ulcerative colitis patients and a few non-IBD control children each provided paired blood and rectal samples. By Pediatric Ulcerative Colitis Activity Index, a couple of patients had mild disease, several had moderate disease and three had acute severe colitis. What the authors observed across the whole study: A couple of rectal CDR3 clonotypes were found in every ulcerative colitis patient but in no control. Because repertoires were derived from total lymphocyte DNA, patterns in rare subsets such as regulatory T cells may not have been reflected. For technical reasons, the blood samples of a couple of patients yielded substantially fewer templates, so those samples were excluded from the blood-rectal overlap analysis. Features of the rectal repertoire distinguished controls, mild-moderate colitis patients and acute severe colitis patients, and in acute severe colitis rectal diversity was lower because of clonal expansions. Only a handful of individuals were included in the healthy control group, which was small. Significantly higher autologous blood-rectal clonal overlap was found in ulcerative colitis patients than in controls, which suggested increased T cell trafficking to inflamed tissue.

Sequencing used blood. The TCR sequence derives from a boy aged 5-17 years with moderate ulcerative colitis. The sequence is built from TRBV7-9 and TRBJ1-5; the D segment could be TRBD1, given 5 matching bases. CDR3 sequence: CASSPISGPRDQPQHF. The DNA is TGTGCCAGCAGCCCTATCTCGGGGCCGAGGGATCAGCCCCAGCATTTT. The variable domain in full, with residues beyond the CDR3 obtained from the reference TRBV7-9 and TRBJ1-5 genes, is DTGVSQNPRHKITKRGQNVTFRCDPISEHNRLYWYRQTLGQGPEFLTYFQNEAQLEKSRLLSDRFSAERPKGSFSTLEIQRTEQGDSAMYLCASSPISGPRDQPQHFGDGTRLSIL.